This T cell receptor (beta chain) is drawn from a study of cytomegalovirus exposure and HLA in healthy donors. General study results and limits: The study reported that TCR beta sequences accurately predicted HLA-A and HLA-B alleles in most subjects. Analyses of presence/absence relied on an assumption of roughly uniform sequencing depth across donors.

The PCR was carried out with 60 Vbeta primers and 13 Jbeta primers. Repertoires were generated with immunoSEQ multiplex PCR, while TCRdb's copy carries only in-frame clones and drops some. The sample has about 130,000 clones; around 82% are singletons. Germline CDR1 reads SNHLY; CDR2 reads FYNNEI. Germline trimming cut 7 bases from V and 6 bases from J; bases unmatched to any gene: 5. The CDR3 covers 14 residues. Worth noting for this clone: The target antigen is unknown.

This receptor was identified in a boy aged 5-17 years in good health and CMV-seronegative. Sequencing was carried out using PBMCs. The rearrangement uses TRBV2 and TRBJ1-4, with TRBD1 matching over 10 bases. CDR3 nucleotides: TGTGCCAGCACCCCCGGGACAGGGGATGAAAAACTGTTTTTT. Translated: CASTPGTGDEKLFF.